The TCR beta chain described here comes from a study of blood T cell repertoires in COVID-19. The germline V gene encodes CDR1 DFQATT and CDR2 SNEGSKA (reference sequence). The CDR3 is made up of 10 amino acids. Some clones are missing from TCRdb's copy, which holds only in-frame ones; the method was immunoSEQ multiplex PCR. Of fewer than 95,000 clones in the sample, about nine tenths are singletons; the top ten hold under 10%. The rearrangement joins TRBV20-1 to TRBJ2-7, with D perhaps TRBD1 (5 bases). The sequencing sample was made of peripheral blood. The TCR sequence derives from a man aged 45 to 65 with acute or convalescent COVID-19. Here the CDR3 DNA reads TGCAGTGCTTGGACACTTTCTGGAAGGGTC. Its protein product is CSAWTLSGRV.